Listed below are T cell receptor beta chains from one sample, sequenced in a study of Ad26.COV2.S vaccination and SARS-CoV-2 variants. The protocol was immunoSEQ multiplex PCR, while the TCRdb copy is restricted to in-frame clones and leaves out a portion. The data contain about 330,000 clones, 90% of them singletons. Sequenced here: peripheral blood, sampled in a trial of Ad26.COV2.S vaccine versus placebo. These receptors originate from a person between 18 and 65 years old who received the Ad26.COV2.S COVID-19 vaccine or a placebo. Both conserved end residues are part of each CDR3. A D gene is named only where the DNA matches it firmly. Clone sizes are given selectively: once, few, many, or a class where the clone is expanded.

CDR3nt: TGTGCCAGCAGCCTAGGTTTGCTAGGGGTTGAAGAGACCCAGTACTTC; CDR3aa: CASSLGLLGVEETQYF; d_gene: NA; v_gene: TRBV13; j_gene: TRBJ2-5; abundance: NA
CDR3nt: TGTGCCAGCAGCCAAGATGAGGGAGGGGCATGGGAAAAACTGTTTTTT; CDR3aa: CASSQDEGGAWEKLFF; d_gene: NA; v_gene: TRBV3-1/TRBV3-2; j_gene: TRBJ1-4; abundance: once
CDR3nt: TGTGCCAGCAAGTGGGGTATCGACTACACCTTC; CDR3aa: CASKWGIDYTF; d_gene: NA; v_gene: TRBV2; j_gene: TRBJ1-2; abundance: NA
CDR3nt: TGTGCCATCAGTGAGCAGGGGGACGAGCAGTACTTC; CDR3aa: CAISEQGDEQYF; d_gene: TRBD1; v_gene: TRBV10-3; j_gene: TRBJ2-7; abundance: NA
CDR3nt: TGTGCCAGCAGCGGTAAAGGGGGCGCAGGAAACACCATATATTTT; CDR3aa: CASSGKGGAGNTIYF; d_gene: TRBD1; v_gene: TRBV9; j_gene: TRBJ1-3; abundance: once
CDR3nt: TGTGCCAGCAGTCCAAGCGGACAGGGACTTAATCAGCCCCAGCATTTT; CDR3aa: CASSPSGQGLNQPQHF; d_gene: TRBD1; v_gene: TRBV28; j_gene: TRBJ1-5; abundance: NA
CDR3nt: TGCGCCAGCAGCTTCCGTGCTGGAGAGACCCAGTACTTC; CDR3aa: CASSFRAGETQYF; d_gene: NA; v_gene: TRBV5-1; j_gene: TRBJ2-5; abundance: NA
CDR3nt: TGTGCCAGCAGCCTACTCGGGACAGGGGTAAAAGAGACCCAGTACTTC; CDR3aa: CASSLLGTGVKETQYF; d_gene: TRBD1; v_gene: TRBV6-2/TRBV6-3; j_gene: TRBJ2-5; abundance: NA
CDR3nt: TGTGCCAGCTCACCGGACAGGGGTGGCTATGGCTACACCTTC; CDR3aa: CASSPDRGGYGYTF; d_gene: TRBD1; v_gene: TRBV18; j_gene: TRBJ1-2; abundance: once
CDR3nt: TGTGCCAGTAGCACCGCCGGGGGCTACACCTTC; CDR3aa: CASSTAGGYTF; d_gene: NA; v_gene: TRBV19; j_gene: TRBJ1-2; abundance: NA
CDR3nt: TGTGCCAGCAGCGTAGGTCGGGTCTCCTATAATTCACCCCTCCACTTT; CDR3aa: CASSVGRVSYNSPLHF; d_gene: NA; v_gene: TRBV9; j_gene: TRBJ1-6; abundance: NA
CDR3nt: TGTGCCAGCAGCCAAGCACTATTAAGGGGGCGCGTGGGCGCCAACACTGAAGCTTTCTTT; CDR3aa: CASSQALLRGRVGANTEAFF; d_gene: TRBD1; v_gene: TRBV4-2; j_gene: TRBJ1-1; abundance: NA
CDR3nt: TGTGCCACCAGCAGAGGACAGGGCGTCCGAGGGAACACTGAAGCTTTCTTT; CDR3aa: CATSRGQGVRGNTEAFF; d_gene: TRBD1; v_gene: TRBV15; j_gene: TRBJ1-1; abundance: NA
CDR3nt: TGTGCCACCAGCAGAGTAGTTTTGGTTGACACTGAAGCTTTCTTT; CDR3aa: CATSRVVLVDTEAFF; d_gene: NA; v_gene: TRBV15; j_gene: TRBJ1-1; abundance: NA
CDR3nt: TGCGCCAGCAGCTTGGGACAGAAATACAATGAGCAGTTCTTC; CDR3aa: CASSLGQKYNEQFF; d_gene: NA; v_gene: TRBV5-1; j_gene: TRBJ2-1; abundance: NA
CDR3nt: TGTGCCAGCAGCTTAGTGGCACTAGCGGGGGCCGGTGGCGGGGAGCTGTTTTTT; CDR3aa: CASSLVALAGAGGGELFF; d_gene: TRBD2; v_gene: TRBV7-2; j_gene: TRBJ2-2; abundance: NA
CDR3nt: TGTGCCACTGCCGGGCTTAACACCGGGGAGCTGTTTTTT; CDR3aa: CATAGLNTGELFF; d_gene: NA; v_gene: TRBV19; j_gene: TRBJ2-2; abundance: once
CDR3nt: TGTGCCAGCAGCTTCAGCAATGAGCAGTTCTTC; CDR3aa: CASSFSNEQFF; d_gene: NA; v_gene: TRBV7-2; j_gene: TRBJ2-1; abundance: NA
CDR3nt: TGTGCTAGTGGTCAAGGCGTGTATGGGGCCAACGTCCTGACTTTC; CDR3aa: CASGQGVYGANVLTF; d_gene: NA; v_gene: TRBV12-5; j_gene: TRBJ2-6; abundance: NA
CDR3nt: TGCGCCAGCAGTCTCGGACAGGGCTACGAGCAGTACTTC; CDR3aa: CASSLGQGYEQYF; d_gene: TRBD1; v_gene: TRBV10-1; j_gene: TRBJ2-7; abundance: NA
CDR3nt: TGTGCCAGCAGCCCAGACAGGGATACCGGGGAGCTGTTTTTT; CDR3aa: CASSPDRDTGELFF; d_gene: TRBD1; v_gene: TRBV5-4; j_gene: TRBJ2-2; abundance: NA
CDR3nt: TGTGCCAGCAGTTCGGACCCTTTCACCTACGAGCAGTACTTC; CDR3aa: CASSSDPFTYEQYF; d_gene: NA; v_gene: TRBV27; j_gene: TRBJ2-7; abundance: once
CDR3nt: TGTGCCAGCAGTATGCCGACTAGCGGGAGGGTGTTCTTC; CDR3aa: CASSMPTSGRVFF; d_gene: TRBD2; v_gene: TRBV25-1; j_gene: TRBJ2-1; abundance: NA
CDR3nt: TGTGCCAGCAGCCAAGGAGATCAGCCCCAGCATTTT; CDR3aa: CASSQGDQPQHF; d_gene: NA; v_gene: TRBV3-1/TRBV3-2; j_gene: TRBJ1-5; abundance: few
CDR3nt: TGTGCCATCAGTGAGAGAGCCTACGAGCAGTACTTC; CDR3aa: CAISERAYEQYF; d_gene: NA; v_gene: TRBV10-3; j_gene: TRBJ2-7; abundance: NA
CDR3nt: TGTGCCAGTAGTATAGGCCCGGCAGGCGAATGGTATGGCTACACCTTC; CDR3aa: CASSIGPAGEWYGYTF; d_gene: NA; v_gene: TRBV19; j_gene: TRBJ1-2; abundance: NA
CDR3nt: TGTGCCAGCAGCTTATACGAGGGTAGGTCCTACGAGCAGTACTTC; CDR3aa: CASSLYEGRSYEQYF; d_gene: NA; v_gene: TRBV7-8; j_gene: TRBJ2-7; abundance: NA
CDR3nt: TGTGCCAGCAGCTTTGTTTATGTCAGGTCACTAGCCAAAAACATTCAGTACTTC; CDR3aa: CASSFVYVRSLAKNIQYF; d_gene: NA; v_gene: TRBV12-1; j_gene: TRBJ2-4; abundance: NA
CDR3nt: TGTGCCAGCAGGCGACAGGGGGCGGGAGGCTACACCTTC; CDR3aa: CASRRQGAGGYTF; d_gene: TRBD1; v_gene: TRBV11-2; j_gene: TRBJ1-2; abundance: NA
CDR3nt: TGTGCCAGCAGCTTGGGACAGGGGGCGGGCTCCTACGAGCAGTACTTC; CDR3aa: CASSLGQGAGSYEQYF; d_gene: TRBD1; v_gene: TRBV27; j_gene: TRBJ2-7; abundance: NA
CDR3nt: TGTGCCATCAGTACAGGCCCTGTAAATAACTATGGCTACACCTTC; CDR3aa: CAISTGPVNNYGYTF; d_gene: NA; v_gene: TRBV10-3; j_gene: TRBJ1-2; abundance: few
CDR3nt: TGTGCCAGTAGGCAGGCGTACTCTGGAAACACCATATATTTT; CDR3aa: CASRQAYSGNTIYF; d_gene: NA; v_gene: TRBV19; j_gene: TRBJ1-3; abundance: few
CDR3nt: TGTGCCTGGAGTGTACTTAGGACTAGCGGGAGTGGGTACAATGAGCAGTTCTTC; CDR3aa: CAWSVLRTSGSGYNEQFF; d_gene: TRBD2; v_gene: TRBV30; j_gene: TRBJ2-1; abundance: NA
CDR3nt: TGTGCCAGCAGTGAACCGGGACAGCTCTCCTACGAGCAGTACTTC; CDR3aa: CASSEPGQLSYEQYF; d_gene: TRBD1; v_gene: TRBV2; j_gene: TRBJ2-7; abundance: NA
CDR3nt: TGCGCCAGCAGCCAAGATTCAGCGGGGGGCACCACAGATACGCAGTATTTT; CDR3aa: CASSQDSAGGTTDTQYF; d_gene: TRBD2; v_gene: TRBV4-3; j_gene: TRBJ2-3; abundance: NA
CDR3nt: TGTGCCAGCAGCTTAGAGGGACTAGCGGGGGCCAATGAGCAGTTCTTC; CDR3aa: CASSLEGLAGANEQFF; d_gene: TRBD2; v_gene: TRBV7-2; j_gene: TRBJ2-1; abundance: NA
CDR3nt: TGCGCCAGCAGCAAGGGGGGAGGGGCAGATACGCAGTATTTT; CDR3aa: CASSKGGGADTQYF; d_gene: NA; v_gene: TRBV5-1; j_gene: TRBJ2-3; abundance: NA
CDR3nt: TGTGCCAGCAGCTTGGAGGGGGGGGCCTCCACAGATACGCAGTATTTT; CDR3aa: CASSLEGGASTDTQYF; d_gene: NA; v_gene: TRBV7-8; j_gene: TRBJ2-3; abundance: NA
CDR3nt: TGTGCCAGCAGCTTGTCGGGGAACAGCAATCAGCCCCAGCATTTT; CDR3aa: CASSLSGNSNQPQHF; d_gene: NA; v_gene: TRBV7-8; j_gene: TRBJ1-5; abundance: NA
CDR3nt: TGCGCCAGCAGCCACCGTTTACAGGGGTGGTCCTACAATGAGCAGTTCTTC; CDR3aa: CASSHRLQGWSYNEQFF; d_gene: TRBD1; v_gene: TRBV4-1; j_gene: TRBJ2-1; abundance: NA
CDR3nt: TGCGCCAGCAGCCGAGAGGACGGACGCACTGAAGCTTTCTTT; CDR3aa: CASSREDGRTEAFF; d_gene: NA; v_gene: TRBV4-3; j_gene: TRBJ1-1; abundance: once
CDR3nt: TGCGCCAGCAGCCCCGAGAATGACGAAAAACTGTTTTTT; CDR3aa: CASSPENDEKLFF; d_gene: NA; v_gene: TRBV4-3; j_gene: TRBJ1-4; abundance: NA
CDR3nt: TGTGCCAGCAGGCGCCCCGGGACCGCCCCTGAAGCTTTCTTT; CDR3aa: CASRRPGTAPEAFF; d_gene: NA; v_gene: TRBV5-5; j_gene: TRBJ1-1; abundance: once
CDR3nt: TGTGCCCTACCCCCAGGAGGGAGCGCTAACACCGGGGAGCTGTTTTTT; CDR3aa: CALPPGGSANTGELFF; d_gene: NA; v_gene: TRBV7-9; j_gene: TRBJ2-2; abundance: NA
CDR3nt: TGTGCCAGCAGTTACCAGGGGCCCTACGAGCAGTACTTC; CDR3aa: CASSYQGPYEQYF; d_gene: NA; v_gene: TRBV6-2/TRBV6-3; j_gene: TRBJ2-7; abundance: NA
CDR3nt: TGTGCCAGCAGTGAATTGGGGGGGCCAGCAGGGACCCAGTACTTC; CDR3aa: CASSELGGPAGTQYF; d_gene: NA; v_gene: TRBV2; j_gene: TRBJ2-5; abundance: NA
CDR3nt: TGTGCCAACCTGCCGTCTACAGGGGTGACTGAAGCTTTCTTT; CDR3aa: CANLPSTGVTEAFF; d_gene: TRBD1; v_gene: TRBV27; j_gene: TRBJ1-1; abundance: once
CDR3nt: TGTGCCAGCAGTGCCCCGGACAGGGCCGCTTCGCCTGAAGCTTTCTTT; CDR3aa: CASSAPDRAASPEAFF; d_gene: TRBD1; v_gene: TRBV6-1; j_gene: TRBJ1-1; abundance: few
CDR3nt: TGCGCCAGCAGCCCCGGGGGATCGGGCTACAATGAGCAGTTCTTC; CDR3aa: CASSPGGSGYNEQFF; d_gene: NA; v_gene: TRBV4-3; j_gene: TRBJ2-1; abundance: NA
CDR3nt: TGTGCCAGCAGCTCCCCCGGTAAGACCCGTGAGCAGTTCTTC; CDR3aa: CASSSPGKTREQFF; d_gene: NA; v_gene: TRBV7-2; j_gene: TRBJ2-1; abundance: NA
CDR3nt: TGTGCCACCAGTGATTCAGGGGGACTGCCCTACAATGAGCAGTTCTTC; CDR3aa: CATSDSGGLPYNEQFF; d_gene: NA; v_gene: TRBV24-1; j_gene: TRBJ2-1; abundance: NA
CDR3nt: TGTGCCAGCGGAAGTTCGACTAGCGGGAGCTCTGGGGCCAACGTCCTGACTTTC; CDR3aa: CASGSSTSGSSGANVLTF; d_gene: TRBD2; v_gene: TRBV7-6; j_gene: TRBJ2-6; abundance: once
CDR3nt: TGCGCCAGCAGCCAAGAAAACCGGGGAAGCAGGTACGAGCAGTACTTC; CDR3aa: CASSQENRGSRYEQYF; d_gene: NA; v_gene: TRBV4-3; j_gene: TRBJ2-7; abundance: NA
CDR3nt: TGCGCCAGCAGTGAGTCGAAAGGGAACACTGAAGCTTTCTTT; CDR3aa: CASSESKGNTEAFF; d_gene: NA; v_gene: TRBV10-2; j_gene: TRBJ1-1; abundance: NA
CDR3nt: TGTGCCAGCAGCTTAGCGGTACAGGGCTTTGCGTACCCAAGAAACACCATATATTTT; CDR3aa: CASSLAVQGFAYPRNTIYF; d_gene: NA; v_gene: TRBV7-2; j_gene: TRBJ1-3; abundance: NA
CDR3nt: TGTGCCAGCAGTTACTCAAGGGACAATTCACCCCTCCACTTT; CDR3aa: CASSYSRDNSPLHF; d_gene: NA; v_gene: TRBV6-5; j_gene: TRBJ1-6; abundance: NA
CDR3nt: TGCGCCAGCGGGGAACACGAGGGCACTGAAGCTTTCTTT; CDR3aa: CASGEHEGTEAFF; d_gene: NA; v_gene: TRBV10-2; j_gene: TRBJ1-1; abundance: NA
CDR3nt: TGTGCCAGCAGCGCCGGGGGGGTTGGCTACACCTTC; CDR3aa: CASSAGGVGYTF; d_gene: NA; v_gene: TRBV9; j_gene: TRBJ1-2; abundance: NA
CDR3nt: TGTGCCAGCAGCCCTCGGACCCGTCCTGGAAACACCATATATTTT; CDR3aa: CASSPRTRPGNTIYF; d_gene: NA; v_gene: TRBV14; j_gene: TRBJ1-3; abundance: NA